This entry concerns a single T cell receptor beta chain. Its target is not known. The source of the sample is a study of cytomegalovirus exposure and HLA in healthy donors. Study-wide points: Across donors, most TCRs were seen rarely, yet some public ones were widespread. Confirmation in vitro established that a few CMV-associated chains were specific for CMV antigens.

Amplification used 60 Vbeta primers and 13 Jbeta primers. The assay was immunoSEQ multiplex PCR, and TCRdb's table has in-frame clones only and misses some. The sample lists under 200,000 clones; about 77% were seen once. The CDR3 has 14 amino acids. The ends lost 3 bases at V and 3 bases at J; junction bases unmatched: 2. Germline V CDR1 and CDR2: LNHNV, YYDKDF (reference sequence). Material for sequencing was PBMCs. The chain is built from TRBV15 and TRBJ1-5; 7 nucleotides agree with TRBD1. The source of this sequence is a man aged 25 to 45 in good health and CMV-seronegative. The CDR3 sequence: CATSRDRPNQPQHF. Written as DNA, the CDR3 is TGTGCCACCAGCAGGGACAGGCCCAATCAGCCCCAGCATTTT.